This T cell receptor (beta chain) was sequenced for a study of T cells in Graves' hyperthyroidism and ophthalmopathy (dated by TCRdb to 2018 to 2020). Regarding the study in general: Peripheral blood samples were taken at the time of initial diagnosis, prior to any treatment. To identify TCR V-J signatures that set the groups apart, the researchers used a discovery cohort of 90 to 100 patients, made up of 40 to 45 with Graves' ophthalmopathy and about 60 with stable Graves' hyperthyroidism. An independent validation cohort of about 20 hyperthyroidism patients and about 16 patients who later progressed to ophthalmopathy tested prospective prediction of ophthalmopathy. The 100 or so discovery patients were randomly split 7:3 into training and test sets. The study also compared thyroid tissue and blood T-cell repertoires from five or six Graves' hyperthyroidism patients. After sampling, hyperthyroidism patients received methimazole starting at 30 mg daily, and ophthalmopathy patients received high-dose intravenous methylprednisolone. The paper describes TCR Vbeta CDR3 sequencing of around 130 peripheral blood samples, made up of 40 to 45 ophthalmopathy patients, 70 to 75 hyperthyroidism patients and roughly 17 progressor patients.

V is reduced by 8 bases and J by 0 bases, leaving a spacing of 11 bases between them. There are 14 amino acids in the CDR3, from cysteine to phenylalanine inclusive. Only CDR3 DNA remains: 42 bases, in frame from the first base. The germline V gene (reference sequence) yields SEHNR for CDR1 and FQNEAQ for CDR2. Stable Graves' hyperthyroidism was defined as the absence of progression to ophthalmopathy over 18 months of follow-up. Hyperthyroidism patients were aged 18 to 65 years and newly diagnosed, with disease duration of less than 2 months. Exclusion was applied to patients with uncontrolled infections, other autoimmune diseases, pregnancy or lactation. Clinical symptoms, serum thyroxine and TRAb, thyroid ultrasound, and orbital computed tomography formed the basis for the diagnoses. Ficoll-Paque density gradient centrifugation was used to isolate PBMCs from about 10 ml of fresh peripheral blood. Total RNA was extracted using Trizol reagent, and RNA quality was assessed on an Agilent 2100 Bioanalyzer.

Notes on this clonotype: Which antigen it targets is not known. There are no base qualities to consult, and no much larger clone falls within one base.

The TCR beta CDR3 regions were amplified from RNA transcripts. The TCR CDR3 was subjected to a first round of RT-PCR using the HTBI primer set and the Qiagen OneStep RT-PCR kit. The libraries were constructed in a second round of multiplex PCR and then size-selected and purified. The libraries were sequenced on an Illumina HiSeq2000 using paired-end 100 bp reads. The paper's data handling went like this. Raw data were processed with SOAPnuke, discarding reads with adapters, uncalled bases, mean Phred below 15, or no exact constant-primer or identifier match. COPE v1.2.5 was used to merge high-quality paired reads, and clonotypes were defined as unique nucleotide sequences. Clonotypes were aligned to IMGT TRBV, TRBD and TRBJ reference segments using MiTCR v1.1. Analysis was restricted to V-J combinations with a frequency above 0.0001, which covered about 99% of repertoires. A TCS score was defined as the ratio between F50 (clonal expansion) and ExV (chaos), using BLOSUM62-based TCRdist between CDR3 peptides within each V-J. Welch's t-statistics and random forest reduced 500 to 550 V-J features to about 13, which were used in a naive Bayes classifier (R e1071). The raw public reads went through TCRdb reprocessing: fastp at Q25, MiXCR clone calling, in-frame beta chains kept. Merged by CDR3 protein, the rows form single entries marked with the most common genes and DNA. For this entry, the V and J calls and clone size follow TCRdb and not the study's own pipeline. For this sample the table gives over 150,000 distinct CDR3 sequences, of which around 17% were detected only once. The ten largest clones capture around 52% of the sample.

The research as a whole found: No statistical method was used to set the sample size in advance, and investigators knew the group allocation. In validation, progression to ophthalmopathy was predicted by the model with roughly 69% sensitivity and 72% to 85% specificity, a median of around 5.9 months before onset. Ophthalmopathy was separated from stable hyperthyroidism by a 13 V-J signature model, with approximately 90% sensitivity and 81% to 82% specificity obtained in cross-validation and 80%/75% obtained in testing. Most expanded thyroid clonotypes (frequency above 0.001) were also detected in blood, a finding suggesting that blood repertoires may reflect thyroid immune responses.

Here the chain combines TRBV7-9 and TRBJ2-1, with an unclear D gene assignment. Material for sequencing was blood. The sequence derives from a woman in her 50s with Graves' hyperthyroidism. CDR3 loop: CASSPLGSYNEQFF. The nucleotide sequence is given as TGTGCCAGCTCCCCCCTGGGCTCCTACAATGAGCAGTTCTTC.